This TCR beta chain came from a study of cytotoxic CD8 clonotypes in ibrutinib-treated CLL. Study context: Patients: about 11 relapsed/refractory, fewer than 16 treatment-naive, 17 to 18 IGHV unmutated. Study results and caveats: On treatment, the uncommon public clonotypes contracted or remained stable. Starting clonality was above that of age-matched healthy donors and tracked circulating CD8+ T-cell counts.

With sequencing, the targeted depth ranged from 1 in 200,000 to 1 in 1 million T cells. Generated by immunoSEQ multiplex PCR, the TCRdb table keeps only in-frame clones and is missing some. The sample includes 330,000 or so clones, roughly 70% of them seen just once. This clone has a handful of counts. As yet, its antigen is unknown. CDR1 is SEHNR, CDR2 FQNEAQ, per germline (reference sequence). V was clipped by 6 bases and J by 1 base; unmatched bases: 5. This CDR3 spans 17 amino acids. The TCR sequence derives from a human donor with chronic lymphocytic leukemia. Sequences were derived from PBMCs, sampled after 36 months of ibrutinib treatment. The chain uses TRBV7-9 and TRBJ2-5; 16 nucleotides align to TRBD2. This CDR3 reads CASRGLAGGPRQETQYF. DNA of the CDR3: TGTGCCAGCAGGGGACTAGCGGGAGGGCCCCGCCAAGAGACCCAGTACTTC.